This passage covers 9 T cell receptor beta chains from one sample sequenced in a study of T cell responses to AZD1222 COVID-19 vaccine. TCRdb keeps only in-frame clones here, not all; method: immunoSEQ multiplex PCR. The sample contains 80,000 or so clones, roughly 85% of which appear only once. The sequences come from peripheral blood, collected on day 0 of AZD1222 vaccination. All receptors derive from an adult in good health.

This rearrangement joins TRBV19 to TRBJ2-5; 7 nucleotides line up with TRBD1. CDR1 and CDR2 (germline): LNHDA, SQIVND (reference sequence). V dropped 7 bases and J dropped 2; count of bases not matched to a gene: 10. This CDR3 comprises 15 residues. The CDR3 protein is CASTLAPGQQETQYF. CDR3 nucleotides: TGTGCCAGTACCCTCGCACCGGGACAGCAAGAGACCCAGTACTTC.

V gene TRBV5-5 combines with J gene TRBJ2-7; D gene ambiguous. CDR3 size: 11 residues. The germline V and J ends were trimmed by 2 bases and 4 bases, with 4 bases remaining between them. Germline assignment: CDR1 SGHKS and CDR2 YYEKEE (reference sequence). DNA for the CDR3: TGTGCCAGCAGCTTTGGATACGAGCAGTACTTC. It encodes CASSFGYEQYF.

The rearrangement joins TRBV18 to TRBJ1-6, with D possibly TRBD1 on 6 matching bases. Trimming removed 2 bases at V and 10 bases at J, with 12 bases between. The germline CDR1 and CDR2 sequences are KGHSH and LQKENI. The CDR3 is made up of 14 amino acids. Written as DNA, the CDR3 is TGTGCCAGCTCACCAGGGGGCGGGCGATCACCCCTCCACTTT. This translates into CASSPGGGRSPLHF.

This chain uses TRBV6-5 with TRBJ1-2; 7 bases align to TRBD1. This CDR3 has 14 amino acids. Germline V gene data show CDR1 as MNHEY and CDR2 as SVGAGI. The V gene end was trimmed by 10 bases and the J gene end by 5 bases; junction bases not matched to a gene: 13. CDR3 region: CATNPGQRLYGYTF. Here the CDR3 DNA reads TGTGCCACTAACCCGGGACAGAGACTGTATGGCTACACCTTC.

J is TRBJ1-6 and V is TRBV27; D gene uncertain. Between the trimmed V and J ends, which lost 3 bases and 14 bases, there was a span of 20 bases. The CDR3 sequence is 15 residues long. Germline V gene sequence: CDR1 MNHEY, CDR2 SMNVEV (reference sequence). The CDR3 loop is CASSFTPSAVGSLHF. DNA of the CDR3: TGTGCCAGCAGTTTCACCCCCTCAGCTGTCGGATCCCTCCACTTT.

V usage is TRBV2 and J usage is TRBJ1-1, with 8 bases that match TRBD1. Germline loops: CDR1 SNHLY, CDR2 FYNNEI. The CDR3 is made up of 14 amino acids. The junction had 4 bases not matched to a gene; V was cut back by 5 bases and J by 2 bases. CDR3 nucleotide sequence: TGTGCCAGCAGTAGGACAGGGTTAAACACTGAAGCTTTCTTT. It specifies CASSRTGLNTEAFF. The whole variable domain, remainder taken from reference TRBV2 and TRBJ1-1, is EPEVTQTPSHQVTQMGQEVILRCVPISNHLYFYWYRQILGQKVEFLVSFYNNEISEKSEIFDDQFSVERPDGSNFTLKIRSTKLEDSAMYFCASSRTGLNTEAFFGQGTRLTVV.

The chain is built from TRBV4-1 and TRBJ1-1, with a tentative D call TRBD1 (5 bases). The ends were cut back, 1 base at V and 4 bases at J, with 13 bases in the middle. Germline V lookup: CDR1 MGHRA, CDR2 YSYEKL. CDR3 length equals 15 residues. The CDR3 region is CASSQVLGVGTEAFF. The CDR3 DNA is TGCGCCAGCAGCCAAGTTCTAGGGGTTGGCACTGAAGCTTTCTTT.

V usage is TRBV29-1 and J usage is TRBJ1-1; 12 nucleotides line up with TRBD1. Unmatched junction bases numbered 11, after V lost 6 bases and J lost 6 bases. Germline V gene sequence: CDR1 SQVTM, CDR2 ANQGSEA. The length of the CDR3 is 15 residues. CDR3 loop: CSVARDRGRRPEAFF. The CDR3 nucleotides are TGCAGCGTAGCCCGGGACAGGGGGCGGCGGCCTGAAGCTTTCTTT.

CDR3 protein: CASSPRQGRRTGELFF. The CDR3 DNA follows: TGCGCCAGCAGCCCCCGACAGGGGCGTCGCACCGGGGAGCTGTTTTTT. This sequence joins TRBV5-1 and TRBJ2-2; TRBD1 matches 8 bases. There are 16 residues in the CDR3. The trim removed 4 bases at V and 4 bases at J, leaving 9 bases unmatched. The germline gives CDR1 SGHRS, CDR2 YFSETQ.